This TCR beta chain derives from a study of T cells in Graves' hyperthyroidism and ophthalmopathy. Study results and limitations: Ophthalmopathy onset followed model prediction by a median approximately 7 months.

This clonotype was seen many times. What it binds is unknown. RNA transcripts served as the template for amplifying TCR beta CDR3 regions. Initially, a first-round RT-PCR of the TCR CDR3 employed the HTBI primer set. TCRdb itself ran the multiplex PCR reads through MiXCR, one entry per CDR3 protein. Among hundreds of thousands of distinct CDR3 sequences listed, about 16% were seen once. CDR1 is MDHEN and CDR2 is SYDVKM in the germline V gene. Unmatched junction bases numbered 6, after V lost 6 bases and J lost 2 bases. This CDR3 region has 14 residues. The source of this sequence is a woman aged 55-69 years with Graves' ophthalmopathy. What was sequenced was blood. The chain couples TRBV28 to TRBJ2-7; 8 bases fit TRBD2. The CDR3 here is CASSTGGVAYEQYF. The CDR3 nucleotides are TGTGCCAGCAGCACGGGGGGGGTGGCCTACGAGCAGTACTTC. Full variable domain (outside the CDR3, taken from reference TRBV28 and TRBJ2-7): DVKVTQSSRYLVKRTGEKVFLECVQDMDHENMFWYRQDPGLGLRLIYFSYDVKMKEKGDIPEGYSVSREKKERFSLILESASTNQTSMYLCASSTGGVAYEQYFGPGTRLTVT.